The clone carrying this T cell receptor (beta chain) was recorded a few times. What it binds is unknown. Using a J-beta primer mix together with a sample-barcoded 5' primer, a second PCR was run for about 6 to 11 cycles. Each cDNA was tagged by a template-switch adaptor containing 12 random nucleotides. Sequencing yielded, for each sample, at least 3 million paired-end reads carrying CDR3. TCRdb redid the calling of the 5' RACE reads with MiXCR, one entry per CDR3 protein. Of around 1.5 million distinct CDR3 sequences listed, roughly 32% were seen once; the top ten hold approximately 11%. The sample originates from a study of blood T cells in healthy people across ages. General observations from the study: No one knew whether donors had CMV, which possibly confounded expanded clonotype changes. Observed TCR beta diversity per million T cells went down as age went up. This fall followed a roughly linear course with age.

The CDR3 spans 18 residues. The ends were cut back, 1 base at V and 1 base at J, with 19 bases in the middle. Germline V CDR1 and CDR2: MGHRA, YSYEKL. This sequence joins TRBV4-1 and TRBJ1-1, with D tentatively TRBD1 (5 bases). The TCR comes from a woman aged 25-40 years in good health. The specimen was blood. The CDR3 region is CASSQVAGREHTNTEAFF. CDR3 nucleotides: TGCGCCAGCAGCCAAGTGGCCGGCAGGGAGCATACGAACACTGAAGCTTTCTTT.